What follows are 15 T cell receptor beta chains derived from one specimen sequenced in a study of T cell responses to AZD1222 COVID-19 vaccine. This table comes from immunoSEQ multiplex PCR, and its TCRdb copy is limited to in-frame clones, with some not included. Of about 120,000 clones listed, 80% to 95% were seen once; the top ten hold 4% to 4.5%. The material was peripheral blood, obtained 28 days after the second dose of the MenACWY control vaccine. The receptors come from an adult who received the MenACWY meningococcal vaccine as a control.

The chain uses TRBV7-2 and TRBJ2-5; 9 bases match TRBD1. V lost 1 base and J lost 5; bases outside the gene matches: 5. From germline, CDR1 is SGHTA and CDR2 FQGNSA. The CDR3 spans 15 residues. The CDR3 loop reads CASSLVTGGRETQYF. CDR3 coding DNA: TGTGCCAGCAGCTTAGTTACAGGGGGCAGGGAGACCCAGTACTTC.

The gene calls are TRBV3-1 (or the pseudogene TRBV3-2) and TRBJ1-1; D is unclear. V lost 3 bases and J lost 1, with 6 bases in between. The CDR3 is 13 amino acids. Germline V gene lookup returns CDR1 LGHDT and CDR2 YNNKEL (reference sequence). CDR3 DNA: TGTGCCAGCAGCCATAAAAGGAACACTGAAGCTTTCTTT. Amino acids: CASSHKRNTEAFF.

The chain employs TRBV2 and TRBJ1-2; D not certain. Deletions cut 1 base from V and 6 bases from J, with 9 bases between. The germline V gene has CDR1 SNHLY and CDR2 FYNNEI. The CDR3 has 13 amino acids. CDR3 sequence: CASSEEGRDGYTF. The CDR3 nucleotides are TGTGCCAGCAGTGAAGAAGGGAGAGATGGCTACACCTTC.

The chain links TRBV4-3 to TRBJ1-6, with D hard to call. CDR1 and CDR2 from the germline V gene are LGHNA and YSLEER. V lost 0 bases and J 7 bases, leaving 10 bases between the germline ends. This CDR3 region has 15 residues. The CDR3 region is CASSQERTRNSPLHF. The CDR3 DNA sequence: TGCGCCAGCAGCCAAGAAAGAACCCGCAATTCACCCCTCCACTTT.

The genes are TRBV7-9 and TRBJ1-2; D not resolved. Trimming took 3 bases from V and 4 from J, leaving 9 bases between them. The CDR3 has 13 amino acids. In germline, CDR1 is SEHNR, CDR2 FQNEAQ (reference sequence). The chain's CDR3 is CASSFGQPYGYTF. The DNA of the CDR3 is TGTGCCAGCAGCTTTGGGCAGCCCTATGGCTACACCTTC.

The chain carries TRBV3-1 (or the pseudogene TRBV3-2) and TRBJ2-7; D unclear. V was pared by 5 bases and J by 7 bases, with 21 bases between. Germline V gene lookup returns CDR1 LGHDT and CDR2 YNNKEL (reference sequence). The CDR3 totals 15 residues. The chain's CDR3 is CASSETWAALGEQYF. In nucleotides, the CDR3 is TGTGCCAGCAGCGAAACGTGGGCGGCGCTGGGTGAGCAGTACTTC.

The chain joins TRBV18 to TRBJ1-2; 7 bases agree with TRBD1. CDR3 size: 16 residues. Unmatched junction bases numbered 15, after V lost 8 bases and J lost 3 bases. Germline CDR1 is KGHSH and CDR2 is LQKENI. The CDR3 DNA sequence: TGTGCCAGCGCCAATTTGCCCGCACAGGGGCACTATGGCTACACCTTC. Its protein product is CASANLPAQGHYGYTF.

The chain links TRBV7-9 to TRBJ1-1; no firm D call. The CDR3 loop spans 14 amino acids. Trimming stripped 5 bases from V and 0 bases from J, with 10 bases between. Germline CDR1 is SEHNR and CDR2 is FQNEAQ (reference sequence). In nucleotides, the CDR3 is TGTGCCAGCAGCCCCGCCGGAATGAACACTGAAGCTTTCTTT. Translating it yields CASSPAGMNTEAFF.

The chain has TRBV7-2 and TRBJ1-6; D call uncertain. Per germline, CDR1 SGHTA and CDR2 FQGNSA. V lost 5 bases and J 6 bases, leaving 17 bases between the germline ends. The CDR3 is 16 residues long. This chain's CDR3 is CASSPIRAGANSPLHF. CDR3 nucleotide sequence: TGTGCCAGCAGCCCAATTAGGGCAGGCGCTAATTCACCCCTCCACTTT.

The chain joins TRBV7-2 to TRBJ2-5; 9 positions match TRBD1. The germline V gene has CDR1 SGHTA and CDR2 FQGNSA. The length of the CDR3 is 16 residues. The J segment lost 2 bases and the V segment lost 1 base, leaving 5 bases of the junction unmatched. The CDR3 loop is CASSLGRGQGQETQYF. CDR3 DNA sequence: TGTGCCAGCAGCTTAGGGCGGGGACAGGGACAAGAGACCCAGTACTTC.

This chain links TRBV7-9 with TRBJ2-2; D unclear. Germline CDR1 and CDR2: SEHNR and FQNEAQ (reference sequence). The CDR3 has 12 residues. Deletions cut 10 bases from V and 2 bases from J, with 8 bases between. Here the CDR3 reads CATPPNTGELFF. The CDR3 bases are TGTGCCACCCCTCCCAACACCGGGGAGCTGTTTTTT.

The chain's CDR3 is CAISEGTGLKENQPQHF. Here the CDR3 DNA reads TGTGCCATCAGTGAGGGGACAGGGTTGAAAGAAAATCAGCCCCAGCATTTT. The rearrangement links TRBV10-3 to TRBJ1-5; the match to TRBD1 covers 9 bases. The CDR3 spans 17 residues. V trimming: 2 bases; J trimming: 4 bases; junction bases outside the gene matches: 9. Germline V CDR1 and CDR2: ENHRY, SYGVKD.

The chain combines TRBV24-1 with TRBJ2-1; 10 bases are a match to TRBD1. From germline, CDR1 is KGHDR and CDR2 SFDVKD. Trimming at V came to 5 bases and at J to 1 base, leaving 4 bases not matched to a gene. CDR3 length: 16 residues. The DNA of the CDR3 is TGTGCCACCAGTGGGGACAGGGGCTCTTCCTACAATGAGCAGTTCTTC. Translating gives CATSGDRGSSYNEQFF.

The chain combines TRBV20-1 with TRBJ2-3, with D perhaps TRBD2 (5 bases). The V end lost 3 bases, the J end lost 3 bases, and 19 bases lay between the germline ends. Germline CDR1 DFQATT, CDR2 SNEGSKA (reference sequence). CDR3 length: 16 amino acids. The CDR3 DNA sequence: TGCAGTGCTAGTATACAGTCGGGGTGGTTGACAGATACGCAGTATTTT. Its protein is CSASIQSGWLTDTQYF.

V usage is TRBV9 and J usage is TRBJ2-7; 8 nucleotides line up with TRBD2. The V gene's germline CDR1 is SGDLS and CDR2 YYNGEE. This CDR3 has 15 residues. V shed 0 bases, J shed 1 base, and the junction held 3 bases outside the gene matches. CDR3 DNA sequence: TGTGCCAGCAGCGTAGCGGGAGGGATTTCCTACGAGCAGTACTTC. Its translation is CASSVAGGISYEQYF. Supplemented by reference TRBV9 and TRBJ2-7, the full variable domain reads DSGVTQTPKHLITATGQRVTLRCSPRSGDLSVYWYQQSLDQGLQFLIQYYNGEERAKGNILERFSAQQFPDLHSELNLSSLELGDSALYFCASSVAGGISYEQYFGPGTRLTVT.